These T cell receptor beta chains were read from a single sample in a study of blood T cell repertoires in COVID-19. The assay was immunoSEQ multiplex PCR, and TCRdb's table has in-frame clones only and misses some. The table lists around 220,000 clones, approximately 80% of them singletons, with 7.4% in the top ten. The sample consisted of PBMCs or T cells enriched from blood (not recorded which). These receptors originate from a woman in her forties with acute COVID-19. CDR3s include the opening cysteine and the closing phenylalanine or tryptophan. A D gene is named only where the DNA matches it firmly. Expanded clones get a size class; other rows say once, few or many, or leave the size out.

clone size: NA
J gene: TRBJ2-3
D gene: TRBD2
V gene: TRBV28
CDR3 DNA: TGTGCCAGCAGTTTACTAGCGGGAGGCGGGGATACGCAGTATTTT
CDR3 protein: CASSLLAGGGDTQYF

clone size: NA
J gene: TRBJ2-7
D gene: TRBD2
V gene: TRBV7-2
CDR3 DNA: TGTGCCAGCAGCTTAAGAGCGGGGGTGACCTACGAGCAGTACTTC
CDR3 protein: CASSLRAGVTYEQYF

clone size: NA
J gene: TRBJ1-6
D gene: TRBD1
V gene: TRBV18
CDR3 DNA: TGTGCCAGCTCACCTTTCGGACAGGGCAGGTCACCCCTCCACTTT
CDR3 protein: CASSPFGQGRSPLHF

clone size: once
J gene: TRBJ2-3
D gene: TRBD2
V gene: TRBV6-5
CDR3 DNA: TGTGCCAGCAGAGTAGCGGGGGGGCTGCAAGATACGCAGTATTTT
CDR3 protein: CASRVAGGLQDTQYF

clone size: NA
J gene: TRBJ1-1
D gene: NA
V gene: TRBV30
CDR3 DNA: TGTGCCTGGGCGGGGGGACAACACACTGAAGCTTTCTTT
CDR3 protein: CAWAGGQHTEAFF

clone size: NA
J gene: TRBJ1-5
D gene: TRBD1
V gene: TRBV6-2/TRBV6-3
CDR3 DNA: TGTGCCAGCAGTTACTCGAGACAGGGTTTGGGTCAGCCCCAGCATTTT
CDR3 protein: CASSYSRQGLGQPQHF

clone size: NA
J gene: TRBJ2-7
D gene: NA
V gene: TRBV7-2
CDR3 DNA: TGTGCCAGCAGCTTAGACAGGGTCTACGAGCAGTACTTC
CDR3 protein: CASSLDRVYEQYF

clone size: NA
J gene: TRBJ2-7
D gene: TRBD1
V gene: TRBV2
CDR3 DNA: TGTGCCAGCAGTCCTTCGACAGGGTCGTACGAGCAGTACTTC
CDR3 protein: CASSPSTGSYEQYF

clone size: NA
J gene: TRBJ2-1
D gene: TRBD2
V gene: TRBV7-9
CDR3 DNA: TGTGCCAGCAGCTTAGCTACGGGAGGGAATCCTGAGCAGTTCTTC
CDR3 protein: CASSLATGGNPEQFF

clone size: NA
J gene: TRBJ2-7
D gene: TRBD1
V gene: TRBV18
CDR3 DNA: TGTGCCAGCTCATCCGGGACAGGTTACGAGCAGTACTTC
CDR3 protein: CASSSGTGYEQYF

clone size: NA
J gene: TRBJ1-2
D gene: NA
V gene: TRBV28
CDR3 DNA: TGTGCCAGCAGTTTAATCCGGGAAGGACATGGCTACACCTTC
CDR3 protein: CASSLIREGHGYTF

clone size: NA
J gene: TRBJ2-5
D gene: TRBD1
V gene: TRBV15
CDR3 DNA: TGTGCCACCAGCAGAGATTTGACAGGGGGTAGAGAGACCCAGTACTTC
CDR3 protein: CATSRDLTGGRETQYF

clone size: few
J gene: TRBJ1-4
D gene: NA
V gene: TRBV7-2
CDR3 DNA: TGTGCCAGCAGCCTCACCCCCACCGCCGGGACATATGAAAAACTGTTTTTT
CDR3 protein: CASSLTPTAGTYEKLFF

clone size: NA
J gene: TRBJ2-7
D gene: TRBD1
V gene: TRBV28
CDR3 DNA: TGTGCCAGCAGTTTGGCGGTCGGGACAGGGGCCTTCTCCTACGAGCAGTACTTC
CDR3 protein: CASSLAVGTGAFSYEQYF

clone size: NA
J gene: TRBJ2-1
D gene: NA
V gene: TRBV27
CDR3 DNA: TGTGCCAGCAGACGAGCGGGCCATGAGCAGTTCTTC
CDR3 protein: CASRRAGHEQFF

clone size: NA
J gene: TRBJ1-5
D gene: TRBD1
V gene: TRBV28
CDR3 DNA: TGTGCCAGCAGTCCCTGGACAGGGAATCAGCCCCAGCATTTT
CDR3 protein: CASSPWTGNQPQHF

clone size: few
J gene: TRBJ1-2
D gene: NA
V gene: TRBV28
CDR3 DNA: TGTGCCAGCAGTTCGCAGGGGTATGGCTACACCTTC
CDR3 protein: CASSSQGYGYTF

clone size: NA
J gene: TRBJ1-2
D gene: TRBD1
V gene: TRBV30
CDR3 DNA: TGTGCCTGGAATATTGGACAGGGGACTGGCTACACCTTC
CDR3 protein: CAWNIGQGTGYTF

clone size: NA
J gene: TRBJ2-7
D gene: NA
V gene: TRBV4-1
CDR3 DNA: TGCGCCAGCAGCCAAGATTGGGTAAGGCAGGGCTACGAGCAGTACTTC
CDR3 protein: CASSQDWVRQGYEQYF

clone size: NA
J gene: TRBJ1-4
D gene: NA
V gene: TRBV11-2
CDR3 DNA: TGTGCCAGCAGCTTAGCTCAGGGGATAAATGAAAAACTGTTTTTT
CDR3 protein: CASSLAQGINEKLFF

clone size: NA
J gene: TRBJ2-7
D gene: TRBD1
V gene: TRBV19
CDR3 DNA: TGTGCCAGTAGTAGCGGGACAGGGGGCATCTACGAGCAGTACTTC
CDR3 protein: CASSSGTGGIYEQYF

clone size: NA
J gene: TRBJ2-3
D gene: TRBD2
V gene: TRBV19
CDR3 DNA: TGTGCCAGTAGTTTCCCCGGCGGGAGGGCAGATACGCAGTATTTT
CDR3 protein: CASSFPGGRADTQYF

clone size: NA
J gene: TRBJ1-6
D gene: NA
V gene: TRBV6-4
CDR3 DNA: TGTGCCAGCAGTGGAGGGAGTGGTAATTCACCCCTCCACTTT
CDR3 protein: CASSGGSGNSPLHF

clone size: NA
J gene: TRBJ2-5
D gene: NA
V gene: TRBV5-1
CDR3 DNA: TGCGCCAGCAGCGAAGGGACGCGGGATGGGACCCAGTACTTC
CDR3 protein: CASSEGTRDGTQYF

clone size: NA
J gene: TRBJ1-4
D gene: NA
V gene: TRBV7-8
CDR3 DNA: TGTGCCAGCAGCTTACTCACGGGGAGTGAAAAACTGTTTTTT
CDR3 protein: CASSLLTGSEKLFF

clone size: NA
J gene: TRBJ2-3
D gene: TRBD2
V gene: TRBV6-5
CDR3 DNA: TGTGCCAGCAGTTTTTCGGGGGGGAGGGAAGATACGCAGTATTTT
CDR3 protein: CASSFSGGREDTQYF

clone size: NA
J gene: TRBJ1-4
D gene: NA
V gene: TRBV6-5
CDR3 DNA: TGTGCCAGCAGTTACATCCAGGGTAGTGAAAAACTGTTTTTT
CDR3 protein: CASSYIQGSEKLFF

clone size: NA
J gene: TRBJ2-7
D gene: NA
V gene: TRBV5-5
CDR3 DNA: TGTGCCAGCAGCTTGTTCGGGACAAGCTACGAGCAGTACTTC
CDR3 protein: CASSLFGTSYEQYF

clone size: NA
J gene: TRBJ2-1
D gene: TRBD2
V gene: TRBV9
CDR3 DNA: TGTGCCAGCAGCGTAGCGGGGGGAGGTGAGCAGTTCTTC
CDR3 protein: CASSVAGGGEQFF

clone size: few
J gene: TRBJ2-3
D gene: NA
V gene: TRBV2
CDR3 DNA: TGTGCCAGCAGTGTTGACAGACCCCCTTTATATTTT
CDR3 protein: CASSVDRPPLYF

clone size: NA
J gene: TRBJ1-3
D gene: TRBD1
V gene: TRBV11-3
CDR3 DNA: TGTGCCAGCAGCTTCCAGGGGGGATCTGGAAACACCATATATTTT
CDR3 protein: CASSFQGGSGNTIYF

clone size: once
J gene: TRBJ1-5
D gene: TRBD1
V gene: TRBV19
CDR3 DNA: TGTGCCAGTAGTGGGACAGGGGGTAACCAGCCCCAGCATTTT
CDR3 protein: CASSGTGGNQPQHF

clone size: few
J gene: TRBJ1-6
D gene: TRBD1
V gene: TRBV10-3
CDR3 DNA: TGTGCCACTAAGAACAGGGGGCTGGAATCACCCCTCCACTTT
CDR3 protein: CATKNRGLESPLHF

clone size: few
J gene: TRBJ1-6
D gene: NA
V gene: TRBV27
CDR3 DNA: TGTGCCAGCAGTTTAGGGGGCCTGGGTTCACCCCTCCACTTT
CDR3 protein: CASSLGGLGSPLHF

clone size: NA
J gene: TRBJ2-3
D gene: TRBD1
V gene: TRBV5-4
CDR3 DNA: TGTGCCAGCAGCTCCATCCAACAGGGGCCCCCATGGTATACGCAGTATTTT
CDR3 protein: CASSSIQQGPPWYTQYF

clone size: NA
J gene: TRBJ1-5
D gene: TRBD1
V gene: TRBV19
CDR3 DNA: TGTGCCAGTACCTTGACAGGGAGGACTAATCAGCCCCAGCATTTT
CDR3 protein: CASTLTGRTNQPQHF

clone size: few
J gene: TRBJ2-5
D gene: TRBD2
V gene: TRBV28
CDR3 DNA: TGTGCCAGCAGTCCGGGGCCCGGGACTAGCGCGCTCGTTGAGACCCAGTACTTC
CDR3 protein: CASSPGPGTSALVETQYF

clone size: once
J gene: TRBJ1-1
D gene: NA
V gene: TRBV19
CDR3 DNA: TGTGCCAGTAGCCTCGACAGCTTCCCCTTCACTGAAGCTTTCTTT
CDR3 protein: CASSLDSFPFTEAFF

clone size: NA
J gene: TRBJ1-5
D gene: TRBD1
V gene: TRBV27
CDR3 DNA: TGTGCCAGCAGTTCACAGGGGTATCAGCCCCAGCATTTT
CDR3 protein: CASSSQGYQPQHF

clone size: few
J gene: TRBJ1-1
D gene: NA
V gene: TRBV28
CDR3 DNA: TGTGCCAGCAGTTTTCCCGCTAACAGGCGTCTGAACACTGAAGCTTTCTTT
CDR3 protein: CASSFPANRRLNTEAFF

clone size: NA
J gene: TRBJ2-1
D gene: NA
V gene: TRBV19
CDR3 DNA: TGTGCCAGTAGTGTCCCGGGACTCGTCAATGAGCAGTTCTTC
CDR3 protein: CASSVPGLVNEQFF

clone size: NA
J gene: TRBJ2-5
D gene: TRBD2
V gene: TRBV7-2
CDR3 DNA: TGTGCCAGCAGCTACGACGGACTAGCGGGGACCCAGTACTTC
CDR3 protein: CASSYDGLAGTQYF

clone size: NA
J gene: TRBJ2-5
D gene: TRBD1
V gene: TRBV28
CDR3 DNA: TGTGCCAGCTCGTTGGGACAGATCCAAGAGACCCAGTACTTC
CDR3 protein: CASSLGQIQETQYF